This TCR beta chain stems from a study of blood T cell repertoires in COVID-19. Study-level information: Specimens from acute and convalescent COVID-19 originated in the United States, Italy and Spain. In each case, the material was cDNA or gDNA derived from T cells, B-cell-depleted T cells, or PBMCs.

As processed by the authors: Reference gene primers were amplified, and this amplification served to estimate nucleated cell counts. Profiled with immunoSEQ multiplex PCR; TCRdb holds only in-frame clones, not every one. The DNA gave D and trimming, while V, J and clone size come from that table. The sample yields about 230,000 clones, approximately 83% seen once. Per the germline V gene, CDR1 is ENHRY and CDR2 is SYGVKD. V was trimmed by 4 bases and J by 3 bases, leaving 14 bases between them. This CDR3 is 15 amino acids long. What was sequenced was peripheral blood. The clonotype was recovered from a woman between 45 and 65 years old with acute or convalescent COVID-19. V usage is TRBV10-3 and J usage is TRBJ2-3; D might be TRBD2 (6 bases). Written as DNA, the CDR3 is TGTGCCATCAGTGCGAAGAGACTAGGGACAGATACGCAGTATTTT. It encodes CAISAKRLGTDTQYF.